Described below is a single T cell receptor beta chain sequence and its context. The antigen remains undetermined. The repertoire was sequenced with immunoSEQ multiplex PCR; TCRdb's copy has only in-frame clones and lacks some. The table includes roughly 89,000 clones, around nine tenths detected once. This entry is derived from a study of T cell responses to AZD1222 COVID-19 vaccine. Notes on the study in general: Spike regions recognized by vaccine-associated CD4 TCRs spanned the protein, led by 160-218 and 743-854. After two AZD1222 doses, spike-specific TCR breadth and depth rose versus day 0.

Germline V gives CDR1 LNHDA, CDR2 SQIVND (reference sequence). This CDR3 is built from 14 residues. V lost 4 bases to trimming and J lost 0 bases; unmatched junction nucleotides: 1. The clonotype was recovered from an adult in good health. Here the sequenced sample was peripheral blood, taken on day 0 of MenACWY control vaccination. The genes are TRBV19 and TRBJ2-7, with 9 bases fitting TRBD1. The CDR3 sequence is CASSTTGGSYEQYF. In nucleotides, the CDR3 is TGTGCCAGTAGTACGACAGGGGGCTCCTACGAGCAGTACTTC.